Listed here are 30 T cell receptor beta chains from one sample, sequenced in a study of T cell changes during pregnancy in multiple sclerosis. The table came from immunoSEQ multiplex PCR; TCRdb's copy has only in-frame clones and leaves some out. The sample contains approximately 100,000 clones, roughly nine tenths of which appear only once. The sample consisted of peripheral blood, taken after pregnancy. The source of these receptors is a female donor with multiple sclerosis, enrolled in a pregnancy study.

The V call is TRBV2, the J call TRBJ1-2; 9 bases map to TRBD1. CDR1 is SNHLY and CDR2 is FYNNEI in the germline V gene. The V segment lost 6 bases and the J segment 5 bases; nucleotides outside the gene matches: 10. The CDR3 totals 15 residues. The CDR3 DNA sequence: TGTGCCAGCAGGAGGGACAGGGAAGAACTGTATGGCTACACCTTC. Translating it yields CASRRDREELYGYTF.

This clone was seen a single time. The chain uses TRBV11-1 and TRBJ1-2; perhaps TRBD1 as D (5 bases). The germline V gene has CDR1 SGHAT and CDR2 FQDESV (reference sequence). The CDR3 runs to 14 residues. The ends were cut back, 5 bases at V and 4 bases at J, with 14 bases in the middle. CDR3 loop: CASSPGEQVYGYTF. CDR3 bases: TGTGCCAGCAGCCCGGGGGAGCAGGTCTATGGCTACACCTTC.

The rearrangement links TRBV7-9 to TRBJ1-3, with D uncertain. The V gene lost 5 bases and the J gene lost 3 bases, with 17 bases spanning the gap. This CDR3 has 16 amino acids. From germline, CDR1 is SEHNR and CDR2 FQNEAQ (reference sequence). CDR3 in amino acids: CASSPIQLFFGNTIYF. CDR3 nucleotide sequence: TGTGCCAGCAGCCCTATACAGTTGTTCTTTGGAAACACCATATATTTT. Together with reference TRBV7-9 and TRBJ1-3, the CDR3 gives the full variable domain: DTGVSQNPRHKITKRGQNVTFRCDPISEHNRLYWYRQTLGQGPEFLTYFQNEAQLEKSRLLSDRFSAERPKGSFSTLEIQRTEQGDSAMYLCASSPIQLFFGNTIYFGEGSWLTVV.

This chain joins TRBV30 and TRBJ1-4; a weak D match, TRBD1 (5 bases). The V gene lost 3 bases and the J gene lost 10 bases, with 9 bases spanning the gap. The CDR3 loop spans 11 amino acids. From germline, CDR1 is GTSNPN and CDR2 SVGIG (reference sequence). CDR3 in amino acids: CAWRTGGKLFF. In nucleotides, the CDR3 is TGTGCCTGGAGAACGGGGGGAAAACTGTTTTTT.

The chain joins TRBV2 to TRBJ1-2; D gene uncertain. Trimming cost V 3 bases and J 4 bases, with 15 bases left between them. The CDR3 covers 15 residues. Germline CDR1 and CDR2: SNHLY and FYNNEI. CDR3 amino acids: CASSDWQIKTYGYTF. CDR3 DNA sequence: TGTGCCAGCAGTGATTGGCAAATAAAAACCTATGGCTACACCTTC.

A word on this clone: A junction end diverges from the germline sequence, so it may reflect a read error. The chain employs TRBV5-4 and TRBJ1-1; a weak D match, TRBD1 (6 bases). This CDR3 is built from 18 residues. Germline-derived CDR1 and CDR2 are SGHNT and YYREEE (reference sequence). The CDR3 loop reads CASTLWVGARAGDTEAFF. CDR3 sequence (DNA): TGTGCCAGCACCTTGTGGGTGGGGGCGAGGGCGGGTGACACTGAAGCTTTCTTT.

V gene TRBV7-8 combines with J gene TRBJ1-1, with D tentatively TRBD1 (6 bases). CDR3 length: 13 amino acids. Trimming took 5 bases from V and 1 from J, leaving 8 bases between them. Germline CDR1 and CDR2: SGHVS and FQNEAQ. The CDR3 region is CASSKTGNTEAFF. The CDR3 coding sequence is TGTGCCAGCAGCAAGACAGGGAACACTGAAGCTTTCTTT.

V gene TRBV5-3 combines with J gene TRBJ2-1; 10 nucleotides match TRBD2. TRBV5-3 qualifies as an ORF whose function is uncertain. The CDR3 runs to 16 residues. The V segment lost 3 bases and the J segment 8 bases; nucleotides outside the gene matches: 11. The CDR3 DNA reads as TGTGCCAGAAGCTCCATCCCCAGCGGGGGGGCCCATGAGCAGTTCTTC. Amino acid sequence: CARSSIPSGGAHEQFF.

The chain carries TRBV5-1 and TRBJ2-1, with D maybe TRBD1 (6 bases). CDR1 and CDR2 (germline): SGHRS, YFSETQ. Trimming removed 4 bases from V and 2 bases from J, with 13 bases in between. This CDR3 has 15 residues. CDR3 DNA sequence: TGCGCCAGCAGCCACCGGGACACAGCCTACAATGAGCAGTTCTTC. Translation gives CASSHRDTAYNEQFF.

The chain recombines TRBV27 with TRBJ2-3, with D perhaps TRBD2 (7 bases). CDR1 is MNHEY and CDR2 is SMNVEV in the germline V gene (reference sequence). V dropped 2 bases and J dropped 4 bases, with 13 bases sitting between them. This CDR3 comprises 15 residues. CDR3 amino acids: CASSLGGGDPDTQYF. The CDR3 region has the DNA TGTGCCAGCAGTTTAGGAGGGGGGGACCCAGATACGCAGTATTTT.

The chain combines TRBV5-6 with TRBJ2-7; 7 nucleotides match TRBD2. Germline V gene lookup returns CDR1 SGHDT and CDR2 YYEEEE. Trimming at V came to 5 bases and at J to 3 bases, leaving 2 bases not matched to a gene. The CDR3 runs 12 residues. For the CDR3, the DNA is TGTGCCAGCAGTGGCGGGAGCTACGAGCAGTACTTC. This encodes CASSGGSYEQYF.

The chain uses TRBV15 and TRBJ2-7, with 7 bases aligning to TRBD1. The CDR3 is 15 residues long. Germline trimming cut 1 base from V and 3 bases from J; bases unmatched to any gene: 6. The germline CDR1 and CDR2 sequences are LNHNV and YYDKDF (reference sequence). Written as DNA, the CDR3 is TGTGCCACCAGCAGAGGGCCGGGACAGCACTACGAGCAGTACTTC. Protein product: CATSRGPGQHYEQYF.

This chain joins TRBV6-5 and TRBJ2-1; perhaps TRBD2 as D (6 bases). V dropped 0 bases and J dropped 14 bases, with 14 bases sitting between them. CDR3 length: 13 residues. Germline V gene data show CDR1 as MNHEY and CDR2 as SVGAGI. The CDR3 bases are TGTGCCAGCAGTTACTCTGGAGGGGTTGTCGAGTTCTTC. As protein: CASSYSGGVVEFF.

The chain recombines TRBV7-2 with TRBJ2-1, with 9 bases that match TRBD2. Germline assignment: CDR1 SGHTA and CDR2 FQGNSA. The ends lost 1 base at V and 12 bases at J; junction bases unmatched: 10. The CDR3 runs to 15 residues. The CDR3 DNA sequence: TGTGCCAGCAGCTTAGGGCTAGCGGGGCCCGGGGGGCAGTTCTTC. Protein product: CASSLGLAGPGGQFF.

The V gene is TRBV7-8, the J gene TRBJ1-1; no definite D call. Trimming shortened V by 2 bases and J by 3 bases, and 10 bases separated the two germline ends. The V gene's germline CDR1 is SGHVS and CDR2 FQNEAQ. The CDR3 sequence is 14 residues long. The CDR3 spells CASSLYIFDTEAFF. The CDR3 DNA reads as TGTGCCAGCAGCTTATATATCTTTGACACTGAAGCTTTCTTT.

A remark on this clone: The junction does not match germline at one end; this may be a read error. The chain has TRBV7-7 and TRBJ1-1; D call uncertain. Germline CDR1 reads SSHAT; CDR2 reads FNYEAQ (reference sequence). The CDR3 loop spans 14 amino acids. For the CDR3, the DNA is TGTGCTAGCAGCCCGGCGGGTTGGAACACTGAAGCTTTCTTT. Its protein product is CASSPAGWNTEAFF. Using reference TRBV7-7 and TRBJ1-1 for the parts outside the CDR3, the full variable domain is GAGVSQSPRYKVTKRGQDVTLRCDPISSHATLYWYQQALGQGPEFLTYFNYEAQPDKSGLPSDRFSAERPEGSISTLTIQRTEQRDSAMYRCASSPAGWNTEAFFGQGTRLTVV.

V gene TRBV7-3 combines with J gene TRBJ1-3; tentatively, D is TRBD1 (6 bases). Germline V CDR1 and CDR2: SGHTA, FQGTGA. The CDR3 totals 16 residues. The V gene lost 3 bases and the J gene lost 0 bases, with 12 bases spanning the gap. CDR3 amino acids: CASSFGGQNSGNTIYF. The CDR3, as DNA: TGTGCCAGCAGCTTCGGTGGACAGAACTCTGGAAACACCATATATTTT.

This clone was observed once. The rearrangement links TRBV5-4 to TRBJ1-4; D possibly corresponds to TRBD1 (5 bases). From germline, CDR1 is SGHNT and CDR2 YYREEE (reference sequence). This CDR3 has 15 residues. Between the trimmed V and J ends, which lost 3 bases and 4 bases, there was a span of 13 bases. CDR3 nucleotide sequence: TGTGCCAGCAGCTCCGCAGGGCCGGGTAATGAAAAACTGTTTTTT. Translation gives CASSSAGPGNEKLFF.

CDR3 region: CASSPQDLAGPSSYNEQFF. The CDR3 region has the DNA TGCGCCAGCAGCCCACAAGATCTAGCGGGACCGAGCTCCTACAATGAGCAGTTCTTC. The rearrangement joins TRBV4-1 to TRBJ2-1, with TRBD2 identical over 9 bases. The CDR3 has 19 amino acids. After removal of 4 bases from V and 0 bases from J, the junction contained 13 bases not matched to a gene. CDR1 is MGHRA and CDR2 is YSYEKL in the germline V gene.

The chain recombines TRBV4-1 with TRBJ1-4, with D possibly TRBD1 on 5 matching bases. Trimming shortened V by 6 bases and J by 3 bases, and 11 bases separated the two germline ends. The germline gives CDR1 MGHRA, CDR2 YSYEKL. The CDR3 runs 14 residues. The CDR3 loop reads CASRTPGSNEKLFF. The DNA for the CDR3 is TGCGCCAGCAGAACCCCAGGGTCTAATGAAAAACTGTTTTTT.

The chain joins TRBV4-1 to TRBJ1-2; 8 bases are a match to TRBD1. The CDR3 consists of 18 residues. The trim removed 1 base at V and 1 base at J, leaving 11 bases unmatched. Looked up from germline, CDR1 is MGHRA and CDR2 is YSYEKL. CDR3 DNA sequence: TGCGCCAGCAGCCAAGTAGCCGAGTGGGGACAGGATAACTATGGCTACACCTTC. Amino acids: CASSQVAEWGQDNYGYTF.

The CDR3 DNA reads TGTGCCAGTAGTACCGCAGGGGACACCGGGGAGCTGTTTTTT. Its protein is CASSTAGDTGELFF. The chain has TRBV19 and TRBJ2-2; D is possibly TRBD1 (6 bases). The germline V gene has CDR1 LNHDA and CDR2 SQIVND (reference sequence). This CDR3 region has 14 residues. Trimming removed 4 bases from V and 3 bases from J, with 9 bases in between.

CDR3 nucleotides: TGTGCCAGCAGCTCGTCGGGAGGAATCTATGGCTACACCTTC. This encodes CASSSSGGIYGYTF. The chain joins TRBV7-6 to TRBJ1-2; D unresolved. CDR3 length: 14 amino acids. V gave up 4 bases and J gave up 4 bases, with 13 bases separating them. The germline V gene has CDR1 SGHVS and CDR2 FNYEAQ.

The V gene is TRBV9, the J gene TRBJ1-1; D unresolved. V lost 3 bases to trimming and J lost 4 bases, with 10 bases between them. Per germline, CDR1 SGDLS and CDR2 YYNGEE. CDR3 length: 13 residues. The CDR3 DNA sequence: TGTGCCAGCAGCGCCTCCCGGGGCACTGAAGCTTTCTTT. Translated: CASSASRGTEAFF.

CDR3: CASSSRFSYEQYF. CDR3 DNA sequence: TGCGCCAGCAGCTCCCGATTTAGTTACGAGCAGTACTTC. The chain has TRBV5-1 and TRBJ2-7; D is ambiguous. Per the germline V gene, CDR1 is SGHRS and CDR2 is YFSETQ. V was cut by 3 bases and J by 4 bases, with 11 bases left in between. The CDR3 loop spans 13 amino acids.

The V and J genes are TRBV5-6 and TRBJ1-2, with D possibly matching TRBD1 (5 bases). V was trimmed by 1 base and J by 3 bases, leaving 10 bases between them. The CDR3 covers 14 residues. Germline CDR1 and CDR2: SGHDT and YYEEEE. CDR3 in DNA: TGTGCCAGCAGCTTGTCCAGGGTAGACTATGGCTACACCTTC. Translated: CASSLSRVDYGYTF.

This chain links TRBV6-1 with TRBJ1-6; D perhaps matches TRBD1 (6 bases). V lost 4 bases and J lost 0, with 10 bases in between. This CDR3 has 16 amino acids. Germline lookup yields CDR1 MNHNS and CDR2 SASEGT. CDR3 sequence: CASSGTESSYNSPLHF. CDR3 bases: TGTGCCAGCAGTGGGACAGAAAGCTCCTATAATTCACCCCTCCACTTT.

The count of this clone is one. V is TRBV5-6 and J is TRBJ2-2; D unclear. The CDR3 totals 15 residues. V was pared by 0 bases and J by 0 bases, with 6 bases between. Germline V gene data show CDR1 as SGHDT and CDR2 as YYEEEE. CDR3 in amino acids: CASSLDWPNTGELFF. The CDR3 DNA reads TGTGCCAGCAGCTTGGATTGGCCGAACACCGGGGAGCTGTTTTTT.

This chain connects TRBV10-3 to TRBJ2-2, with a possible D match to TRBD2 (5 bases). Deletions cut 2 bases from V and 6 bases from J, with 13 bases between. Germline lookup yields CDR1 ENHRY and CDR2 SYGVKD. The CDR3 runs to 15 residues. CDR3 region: CAISELEGIAGELFF. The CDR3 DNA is TGTGCCATCAGTGAGCTCGAGGGTATTGCCGGGGAGCTGTTTTTT.

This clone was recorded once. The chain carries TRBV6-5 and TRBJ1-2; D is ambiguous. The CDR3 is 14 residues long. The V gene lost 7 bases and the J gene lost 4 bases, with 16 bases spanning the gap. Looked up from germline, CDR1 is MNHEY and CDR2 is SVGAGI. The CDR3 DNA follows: TGTGCCAGCACCCGTCCGGGCGGAGGCTATGGCTACACCTTC. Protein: CASTRPGGGYGYTF.